This entry lists 11 T cell receptor beta chains sequenced from one sample in a study of shared clonotypes between healthy human individuals. The naive CD8 subset, CD45RO-negative cells positively selected for CCR7, excluded terminally differentiated effector memory CD45RA+ cells. Profiling relied on immunoSEQ multiplex PCR, and the TCRdb table lists in-frame clones only, not all of them. The sample holds more than 2 million clones, approximately 94% seen once. The sample comprised naive CD8+ T cells sorted from blood. The receptors come from a man aged 18 to 29 in good health.

The V gene is TRBV4-1, the J gene TRBJ2-3; TRBD1 matches 8 bases. Germline trimming cut 5 bases from V and 6 bases from J; bases unmatched to any gene: 7. The germline CDR1 and CDR2 sequences are MGHRA and YSYEKL. The CDR3 covers 14 residues. The CDR3 here is CASSTQGADDTQYF. CDR3 DNA sequence: TGCGCCAGCAGCACTCAGGGGGCGGACGATACGCAGTATTTT.

CDR3 loop: CASSFLAGLGNEQFF. The DNA of the CDR3 is TGTGCCAGCAGTTTTCTAGCGGGGCTCGGCAATGAGCAGTTCTTC. The chain is built from TRBV6-1 and TRBJ2-1; 9 bases agree with TRBD2. Per germline, CDR1 MNHNS and CDR2 SASEGT. After removal of 5 bases from V and 6 bases from J, the junction contained 8 bases not matched to a gene. This CDR3 has 15 amino acids.

The rearrangement links TRBV30 to TRBJ2-7, with D maybe TRBD2 (6 bases). Germline V gene sequence: CDR1 GTSNPN, CDR2 SVGIG (reference sequence). V was clipped by 1 base and J by 6 bases, with 13 bases between them. The length of the CDR3 is 13 residues. CDR3 DNA: TGTGCCTGGAGTGGGCCCGTCGGGGGCGAGCAGTACTTC. Amino acids: CAWSGPVGGEQYF.

The chain combines TRBV5-1 with TRBJ2-2; unclear D gene. The V end was cut by 1 base, the J end by 5 bases, with 3 bases between. CDR1 is SGHRS and CDR2 is YFSETQ in the germline V gene. The CDR3 consists of 12 residues. CDR3 nucleotide sequence: TGCGCCAGCAGCTTGATGACCGGGGAGCTGTTTTTT. Residues: CASSLMTGELFF. The full variable domain, its missing parts supplied by reference TRBV5-1 and TRBJ2-2, is KAGVTQTPRYLIKTRGQQVTLSCSPISGHRSVSWYQQTPGQGLQFLFEYFSETQRNKGNFPGRFSGRQFSNSRSEMNVSTLELGDSALYLCASSLMTGELFFGEGSRLTVL.

As for this clone: The same CDR3 arises from other DNA sequences in this sample as well. This sequence joins TRBV7-9 and TRBJ2-7, with D hard to call. The CDR3 sequence is 15 residues long. The germline V and J ends were trimmed by 1 base and 3 bases, with 13 bases remaining between them. Germline CDR1 SEHNR, CDR2 FQNEAQ (reference sequence). Here the CDR3 DNA reads TGTGCCAGCAGCTTAGGTCCCGGCCCGAGCTACGAGCAGTACTTC. This gives the protein CASSLGPGPSYEQYF. The whole variable domain, filled in from reference TRBV7-9 and TRBJ2-7, reads DTGVSQNPRHKITKRGQNVTFRCDPISEHNRLYWYRQTLGQGPEFLTYFQNEAQLEKSRLLSDRFSAERPKGSFSTLEIQRTEQGDSAMYLCASSLGPGPSYEQYFGPGTRLTVT.

This chain joins TRBV5-1 and TRBJ2-7; 9 bases match TRBD1. Germline V CDR1 and CDR2: SGHRS, YFSETQ. This CDR3 region has 14 residues. The V segment lost 1 base and the J segment 7 bases; nucleotides outside the gene matches: 6. The CDR3 loop reads CASSLWGQGSEQYF. The CDR3 bases are TGCGCCAGCAGCTTGTGGGGACAGGGTAGTGAGCAGTACTTC.

This clone was counted a single time. The rearrangement uses TRBV13 and TRBJ2-5; the D call may be TRBD1 or TRBD2 (5 bases each). The V end lost 1 base, the J end lost 0 bases, and 6 bases lay between the germline ends. Germline V lookup: CDR1 PRHDT, CDR2 FYEKMQ (reference sequence). The CDR3 length is 14 residues. CDR3 loop: CASSLVGDQETQYF. CDR3 DNA: TGTGCCAGCAGCTTAGTGGGGGACCAAGAGACCCAGTACTTC. Combining the CDR3 with reference TRBV13 and TRBJ2-5 gives the whole variable domain AAGVIQSPRHLIKEKRETATLKCYPIPRHDTVYWYQQGPGQDPQFLISFYEKMQSDKGSIPDRFSAQQFSDYHSELNMSSLELGDSALYFCASSLVGDQETQYFGPGTRLLVL.

The J gene is TRBJ2-7, the V gene TRBV4-2; D tentatively reads TRBD1 or TRBD2 (7 bases each). Germline CDR1 reads LGHNA; CDR2 reads YNFKEQ. The CDR3 totals 14 residues. Trimming stripped 11 bases from V and 7 bases from J, with 24 bases between. The CDR3 DNA follows: TGTGCCTCTTCAGCAGGGGGGGAGGGGTTAGAGCAGTACTTC. Its protein is CASSAGGEGLEQYF.

This sequence joins TRBV5-8 and TRBJ1-1, with D possibly TRBD1 on 5 matching bases. Trimming took 0 bases from V and 6 from J, leaving 15 bases between them. Germline assignment: CDR1 SGHTS and CDR2 YDEGEE. This CDR3 has 15 amino acids. Written as DNA, the CDR3 is TGTGCCAGCAGCTTGGATGGGGCGGGGATGGCTGAAGCTTTCTTT. It yields the protein CASSLDGAGMAEAFF.

This sequence joins TRBV11-3 and TRBJ2-2; D unresolved. The V and J ends lost 6 bases and 1 base respectively, with 12 bases between them. Looked up from germline, CDR1 is SGHNT and CDR2 is YENEEA. This CDR3 comprises 15 residues. The CDR3 sequence: CASSLGWGNTGELFF. The CDR3 coding sequence is TGTGCCAGCAGTTTGGGGTGGGGGAACACCGGGGAGCTGTTTTTT. Full variable domain (outside the CDR3, taken from reference TRBV11-3 and TRBJ2-2): EAGVVQSPRYKIIEKKQPVAFWCNPISGHNTLYWYLQNLGQGPELLIRYENEEAVDDSQLPKDRFSAERLKGVDSTLKIQPAELGDSAVYLCASSLGWGNTGELFFGEGSRLTVL.

To note about this clone: This sample also contains other DNA sequences that code for the same CDR3. The chain combines TRBV4-1 with TRBJ1-4, with D uncertain. The CDR3 spans 12 residues. Germline CDR1 MGHRA, CDR2 YSYEKL. Trimming shortened V by 3 bases and J by 7 bases, and 6 bases separated the two germline ends. CDR3 sequence: CASSQGSEKLFF. DNA for the CDR3: TGCGCCAGCAGCCAGGGTAGTGAAAAACTGTTTTTT.